These 4 T cell receptor beta chains were sequenced from one sample in a study of blood T cell repertoires in COVID-19. Here immunoSEQ multiplex PCR was the method, and the copy in TCRdb shows in-frame clones only, minus some. The sample contains some 130,000 clones, about 89% of which appear only once. The sequencing sample was made of peripheral blood. Receptor source: a man aged 55-75 years with COVID-19, enrolled during active disease.

The genes are TRBV18 and TRBJ1-2, with 7 bases lining up with TRBD1. The CDR3 extends over 15 amino acids. V gave up 3 bases and J gave up 7 bases; unmatched junction bases: 11. CDR1 is KGHSH and CDR2 is LQKENI in the germline V gene. In nucleotides, the CDR3 is TGTGCCAGCTCACCTCTGGACAGGTCTATGGGTGGCTACACCTTC. It encodes CASSPLDRSMGGYTF.

This chain links TRBV15 with TRBJ1-2, with D hard to call. Germline loops: CDR1 LNHNV, CDR2 YYDKDF (reference sequence). V was trimmed by 0 bases and J by 5 bases, leaving 16 bases between them. CDR3 length: 16 amino acids. The DNA for the CDR3 is TGTGCCACCAGCAGAGATTTAACGGGAACTTGGTATGGCTACACCTTC. This gives the protein CATSRDLTGTWYGYTF.

This clone has only one observation. V usage is TRBV19 and J usage is TRBJ1-6, with D uncertain. V lost 4 bases and J lost 8, with 15 bases in between. Looked up from germline, CDR1 is LNHDA and CDR2 is SQIVND (reference sequence). This CDR3 has 15 residues. CDR3 in DNA: TGTGCCAGTAGTAACCCCCCCGGAGCTGATTCACCCCTCCACTTT. Amino acid sequence: CASSNPPGADSPLHF.

This clone has a single count. The chain has TRBV18 and TRBJ2-1, with TRBD2 matching over 12 bases. The CDR3 has 15 amino acids. Germline V lookup: CDR1 KGHSH, CDR2 LQKENI. With 4 bases clipped from V and 8 bases from J, the junction kept 6 bases outside the gene matches. The DNA of the CDR3 is TGTGCCAGCTCACTCTCGACTAGCGGGAGCGATGAGCAGTTCTTC. Protein sequence: CASSLSTSGSDEQFF.